This T cell receptor (beta chain) was documented in a study of cytomegalovirus exposure and HLA in healthy donors. Researchers ran the PCR with 60 Vbeta and 13 Jbeta primers. Assay used: immunoSEQ multiplex PCR; TCRdb lists only in-frame clones, some missing. The repertoire holds 150,000 or so clones, with roughly 72% as singletons. Trimming took 2 bases from V and 5 from J, leaving 13 bases between them. The CDR3 spans 14 residues. Per germline, CDR1 SNHLY and CDR2 FYNNEI. This chain uses TRBV2 with TRBJ2-7; TRBD1 is a possible D gene (5 bases). The receptor was isolated from a man aged 30-40 years in good health and CMV-seronegative. The material sequenced was PBMCs. The CDR3 sequence is CASSERGRADEQYF. CDR3 nucleotides: TGTGCCAGCAGTGAAAGGGGCAGGGCGGACGAGCAGTACTTC. The full variable domain, in which reference TRBV2 and TRBJ2-7 provide the parts outside the CDR3, is EPEVTQTPSHQVTQMGQEVILRCVPISNHLYFYWYRQILGQKVEFLVSFYNNEISEKSEIFDDQFSVERPDGSNFTLKIRSTKLEDSAMYFCASSERGRADEQYFGPGTRLTVT.